The rows below give T cell receptor beta chains drawn from one sample of a study of T-cell memory formation after mild COVID-19. Each CDR3 protein is one row after TCRdb ran MiXCR on the 5' RACE reads. The sample has more than 120,000 distinct CDR3 sequences, roughly 19% seen once. The material sequenced was PBMCs or a T cell subset sorted from them (not recorded which). These receptors all stem from an adult woman who had mild COVID-19 (a few samples of this study predate the infection). Cell type and time point are not known. Both conserved end residues are part of each CDR3. Each record gives: V gene, clone size, D gene, J gene, CDR3 protein, CDR3 DNA. D genes are given only for firm matches. Clone size appears in some rows only: once, few, many, or a class for an expanded clone.

TRBV6-5	NA	TRBD1	TRBJ1-1	CASKQTGIPEAFF	TGTGCCAGCAAGCAGACAGGGATCCCTGAAGCTTTCTTT
TRBV2	few	NA	TRBJ2-5	CASTKQETQYF	TGTGCCAGCACCAAGCAAGAGACCCAGTACTTC
TRBV18	few	TRBD1	TRBJ2-3	CASSPLDRGPDTQYF	TGTGCCAGCTCTCCGCTTGACAGGGGACCAGATACGCAGTATTTT
TRBV20-1	NA	TRBD2	TRBJ2-1	CSAPRAGTSGVGEQFF	TGCAGTGCTCCGAGAGCCGGGACTAGCGGGGTCGGTGAGCAGTTCTTC
TRBV5-1	NA	NA	TRBJ2-3	CASSLGDSHTDTQYF	TGCGCCAGCAGCTTGGGGGACTCTCACACAGATACGCAGTATTTT
TRBV7-9	few	TRBD2	TRBJ2-3	CASSWGGSGTDTQYF	TGTGCCAGCAGCTGGGGGGGTAGCGGCACAGATACGCAGTATTTT
TRBV7-2	NA	NA	TRBJ2-1	CASSLEFVGLNEQFF	TGTGCCAGCAGCTTAGAGTTCGTGGGGCTGAATGAGCAGTTCTTC
TRBV5-1	many	NA	TRBJ1-3	CASSVGQSSGNTIYF	TGCGCCAGCAGCGTAGGACAGTCCTCTGGAAACACCATATATTTT
TRBV3-1	few	TRBD2	TRBJ2-3	CASSPGTTSTDTQYF	TGTGCCAGCAGCCCGGGGACTACTAGCACAGATACGCAGTATTTT
TRBV24-1	NA	TRBD2	TRBJ2-7	CATSDSGLAGGTYEQYF	TGTGCCACCAGTGATTCGGGACTAGCGGGGGGTACCTACGAGCAGTACTTC
TRBV5-1	few	TRBD2	TRBJ2-3	CASSLLTSGGAADTQYF	TGCGCCAGCAGCTTGTTGACTAGCGGGGGGGCTGCAGATACGCAGTATTTT
TRBV7-2	NA	NA	TRBJ2-2	CASSSTSSGELFF	TGTGCCAGCAGCTCAACAAGCTCCGGGGAGCTGTTTTTT
TRBV12-5	NA	NA	TRBJ1-1	CASGLVGWSQGPPEAFF	TGTGCTAGTGGTTTGGTAGGATGGTCACAGGGCCCCCCTGAAGCTTTCTTT
TRBV4-1	NA	NA	TRBJ1-1	CASSRGTQNTEAFF	TGCGCCAGCAGCCGAGGGACACAGAACACTGAAGCTTTCTTT
TRBV6-2/TRBV6-3	few	TRBD2	TRBJ2-3	CASSYRWTSGRASTDTQYF	TGTGCCAGCAGTTACCGATGGACTAGCGGCAGAGCTAGCACAGATACGCAGTATTTT
TRBV9	NA	TRBD2	TRBJ2-3	CASSVGGTSGDTDTQYF	TGTGCCAGCAGCGTAGGGGGGACTAGCGGGGACACAGATACGCAGTATTTT
TRBV7-8	few	TRBD2	TRBJ2-3	CASRLREALTDTQYF	TGTGCCAGCAGGTTACGGGAGGCTTTAACAGATACGCAGTATTTT
TRBV4-2	NA	TRBD1	TRBJ1-1	CASSRETGGNTEAFF	TGTGCCAGCAGCCGGGAGACAGGGGGGAACACTGAAGCTTTCTTT
TRBV28	few	TRBD1	TRBJ1-4	CASNDRVREKLFF	TGTGCCAGCAATGACAGGGTGAGGGAAAAACTGTTTTTT
TRBV9	NA	NA	TRBJ1-6	CASSLGAGGSPLHF	TGTGCCAGCAGCCTAGGGGCAGGCGGTTCACCCCTCCACTTT
TRBV3-1	NA	NA	TRBJ2-5	CASSFRTLETQDF	TGTGCCAGCAGTTTTCGAACCCTAGAGACCCAGGACTTC
TRBV7-7	NA	NA	TRBJ2-7	CASSPSGAYEQYF	TGTGCCAGCAGCCCCTCGGGGGCTTACGAGCAGTACTTC
TRBV12-3/TRBV12-4	few	TRBD2	TRBJ2-1	CASSLGTSGAYNEQFF	TGTGCCAGCAGTTTAGGGACTAGCGGGGCTTACAATGAGCAGTTCTTC
TRBV27	NA	NA	TRBJ1-2	CASSPLKGTYGYTF	TGTGCCAGCAGTCCCCTTAAAGGGACCTATGGCTACACCTTC
TRBV2	NA	TRBD1	TRBJ2-7	CASSEQGESYEQYF	TGTGCCAGCAGTGAACAGGGGGAGTCCTACGAGCAGTACTTC
TRBV4-1	few	TRBD2	TRBJ2-7	CASSQPQAPGGEQYF	TGCGCCAGCAGCCAGCCACAGGCCCCGGGAGGGGAGCAGTACTTC
TRBV12-3/TRBV12-4	NA	NA	TRBJ2-3	CASSFLTGSDTQYF	TGTGCCAGCAGTTTTCTTACCGGATCAGATACGCAGTATTTT
TRBV27	few	TRBD2	TRBJ2-5	CASSLLAERQETQYF	TGTGCCAGCAGTTTACTAGCGGAGCGCCAAGAGACCCAGTACTTC
TRBV7-6	NA	TRBD1	TRBJ2-1	CASSWDRREQFF	TGTGCCAGCAGCTGGGACAGGCGGGAGCAGTTCTTC
TRBV2	NA	NA	TRBJ2-7	CASSEVLSSYEQYF	TGTGCCAGCAGTGAAGTCCTGAGCTCCTACGAGCAGTACTTC
TRBV4-1	few	TRBD2	TRBJ2-7	CASSQVAGLPSREYF	TGCGCCAGCAGCCAAGTAGCGGGACTCCCCTCGAGGGAGTACTTC
TRBV3-1	few	NA	TRBJ1-6	CASSQGTEDSPLHF	TGTGCCAGCAGCCAAGGGACAGAGGATTCACCCCTCCACTTT
TRBV6-5	few	NA	TRBJ2-1	CASSNGPGEQFF	TGTGCCAGCAGTAACGGCCCCGGGGAGCAGTTCTTC
TRBV5-6	NA	NA	TRBJ2-3	CASSLGSGGDTQYF	TGTGCCAGCAGCTTGGGTAGTGGGGGCGATACGCAGTATTTT
TRBV9	NA	TRBD2	TRBJ2-3	CASSVTSGSSTDTQYF	TGTGCCAGCAGCGTGACTAGCGGGTCAAGCACAGATACGCAGTATTTT
TRBV7-2	NA	NA	TRBJ1-3	CASVEDGHSGNTIYF	TGTGCCAGTGTGGAGGACGGCCACTCTGGAAACACCATATATTTT
TRBV4-1	few	TRBD2	TRBJ2-1	CASRLAVSYNEQFF	TGCGCCAGCCGACTAGCGGTCTCCTACAATGAGCAGTTCTTC
TRBV15	NA	NA	TRBJ2-4	CATSRGSPRKYF	TGTGCCACCAGCAGAGGTAGCCCCCGAAAGTACTTC
TRBV7-2	NA	TRBD1	TRBJ2-1	CASSQGQGRVDEQFF	TGTGCCAGCAGCCAAGGACAGGGGCGAGTAGATGAGCAGTTCTTC
TRBV7-2	NA	NA	TRBJ2-7	CASSLALGGLASYEQYF	TGTGCCAGCAGCTTAGCGCTTGGGGGTTTGGCCTCCTACGAGCAGTACTTC